The present T cell receptor beta chain was sequenced within a study of T cell changes during pregnancy in multiple sclerosis. This table comes from immunoSEQ multiplex PCR, and its TCRdb copy is limited to in-frame clones, with some not included. The sample yields 90,000 to 120,000 clones, about 90% seen once. The sequence was obtained from a female donor in good health, enrolled as a control in a pregnancy study. Sequencing used peripheral blood, obtained in the third trimester of pregnancy.

The CDR3: CATSEEYEQYF. CDR3 nucleotides: TGTGCCACCAGCGAGGAATACGAGCAGTACTTC. This sequence joins TRBV15 and TRBJ2-7; D remains unclear. Per germline, CDR1 LNHNV and CDR2 YYDKDF (reference sequence). This CDR3 is 11 amino acids long. Deletions cut 5 bases from V and 4 bases from J, with 6 bases between. Drawing the rest from reference TRBV15 and TRBJ2-7, the complete variable domain is DAMVIQNPRYQVTQFGKPVTLSCSQTLNHNVMYWYQQKSSQAPKLLFHYYDKDFNNEADTPDNFQSRRPNTSFCFLDIRSPGLGDTAMYLCATSEEYEQYFGPGTRLTVT.